A single sample gave rise to the 25 T cell receptor beta chains below, sequenced in a study of cytomegalovirus exposure and HLA in healthy donors. With 60 Vbeta and 13 Jbeta primers, the PCR was carried out. The data were produced by immunoSEQ multiplex PCR, yet TCRdb's version contains in-frame clones alone and is incomplete. Of some 93,000 clones in the sample, 78% were seen once. Sequenced input: PBMCs. These receptors were taken from a woman in her forties in good health and CMV-seronegative.

This rearrangement joins TRBV6-1 to TRBJ1-1; the D is unclear. CDR1 is MNHNS, CDR2 SASEGT, per germline. The length of the CDR3 is 14 residues. Trimming removed 7 bases at V and 4 bases at J, with 16 bases between. The CDR3 DNA is TGTGCCAGCACCCCTACGGGTGTTGGCACTGAAGCTTTCTTT. It codes for CASTPTGVGTEAFF.

This chain links TRBV28 with TRBJ2-5; the D gene is possibly TRBD1 (6 bases). V was pared by 1 base and J by 2 bases, with 17 bases between. The CDR3 length is 17 residues. Germline CDR1 MDHEN, CDR2 SYDVKM. CDR3 region: CASSLLGVGAIQETQYF. The CDR3, as DNA: TGTGCCAGCAGTTTATTGGGGGTGGGGGCGATACAAGAGACCCAGTACTTC.

This clone was seen once. V gene TRBV30 combines with J gene TRBJ2-7; possibly TRBD1 for D (6 bases). Deletions cut 3 bases from V and 0 bases from J, with 6 bases between. Germline V gene lookup returns CDR1 GTSNPN and CDR2 SVGIG (reference sequence). This CDR3 region has 12 residues. CDR3 coding DNA: TGTGCCTGGAGGACAGGCTCCTACGAGCAGTACTTC. It yields the protein CAWRTGSYEQYF.

The V and J genes are TRBV29-1 and TRBJ2-5; 8 bases match TRBD1. The tail of the sequence fits TRBJ2-7 better, so the J call may be wrong. CDR1 and CDR2 (germline): SQVTM, ANQGSEA. This CDR3 is built from 13 residues. The CDR3 protein is CSVLTGEEYEQYF. The CDR3, as DNA: TGCAGCGTTCTGACAGGGGAGGAGTACGAGCAGTACTTC.

The chain links TRBV7-2 to TRBJ2-3; TRBD2 matches at 8 bases. This CDR3 is built from 15 residues. V lost 2 bases to trimming and J lost 7 bases; unmatched junction nucleotides: 8. Germline V gene lookup returns CDR1 SGHTA and CDR2 FQGNSA. CDR3 bases: TGTGCCAGCAGCTTAAGGGGGACTAGGTATAATACGCAGTATTTT. This encodes CASSLRGTRYNTQYF.

The CDR3 reads CATSRDSAGPHEQYF. The CDR3 DNA follows: TGTGCCACCAGCAGAGATAGCGCGGGGCCTCACGAGCAGTACTTC. V gene TRBV15 combines with J gene TRBJ2-7, with D maybe TRBD2 (6 bases). CDR1 and CDR2 (germline): LNHNV, YYDKDF (reference sequence). The CDR3 length is 15 residues. V was clipped by 0 bases and J by 5 bases, with 14 bases between them. Full variable domain (missing parts from reference TRBV15 and TRBJ2-7): DAMVIQNPRYQVTQFGKPVTLSCSQTLNHNVMYWYQQKSSQAPKLLFHYYDKDFNNEADTPDNFQSRRPNTSFCFLDIRSPGLGDTAMYLCATSRDSAGPHEQYFGPGTRLTVT.

The chain links TRBV2 to TRBJ1-3; maybe TRBD1 (6 bases). The CDR3 has 13 residues. CDR1 and CDR2 (germline): SNHLY, FYNNEI. V was cut by 6 bases and J by 0 bases, with 6 bases left in between. This chain's CDR3 is CASRQGSGNTIYF. For the CDR3, the DNA is TGTGCCAGCAGACAGGGCTCTGGAAACACCATATATTTT.

This clone was seen more than once but under ten times. The CDR3 is CASSYSTGGDYTF. CDR3 nucleotide sequence: TGTGCCAGCAGTTACTCGACAGGGGGTGACTACACCTTC. The chain carries TRBV6-5 and TRBJ1-2; 9 positions match TRBD1. The V gene end was trimmed by 0 bases and the J gene end by 10 bases; junction bases not matched to a gene: 3. CDR3 length equals 13 residues. The germline CDR1 and CDR2 sequences are MNHEY and SVGAGI.

V and J are TRBV19 and TRBJ2-2; 8 bases are shared with TRBD1. Germline V CDR1 and CDR2: LNHDA, SQIVND (reference sequence). This CDR3 contains 15 residues. With 7 bases clipped from V and 6 bases from J, the junction kept 10 bases outside the gene matches. This CDR3 reads CASITETGVAGELFF. CDR3 bases: TGTGCCAGTATCACTGAGACAGGGGTAGCCGGGGAGCTGTTTTTT.

The chain combines TRBV7-2 with TRBJ2-4, with 8 bases lining up with TRBD1. The CDR3 spans 13 residues. Per germline, CDR1 SGHTA and CDR2 FQGNSA. Trimming took 3 bases from V and 6 from J; bases not matched to a gene: 1. The DNA of the CDR3 is TGTGCCAGCAGCTTCGACAGGGGAAACATTCAGTACTTC. As protein: CASSFDRGNIQYF.

The chain recombines TRBV19 with TRBJ1-1, with 7 bases matching TRBD1. V lost 5 bases, J lost 4 bases, and 13 bases stayed unmatched. Germline V CDR1 and CDR2: LNHDA, SQIVND (reference sequence). The CDR3 sequence is 16 residues long. CDR3 nucleotide sequence: TGTGCCAGTAGTTTTCGACAGGGACGTCGTGGCACTGAAGCTTTCTTT. It is translated as CASSFRQGRRGTEAFF.

This clone was observed once. This sequence joins TRBV14 and TRBJ2-7; 13 bases agree with TRBD2. Trimming removed 0 bases from V and 6 bases from J; junction bases left unmatched: 5. Germline CDR1 and CDR2: SGHDN and FVKESK. There are 16 residues in the CDR3. The CDR3 sequence: CASSQERTSGSREQYF. In nucleotides, the CDR3 is TGTGCCAGCAGCCAAGAAAGGACTAGCGGGAGTCGCGAGCAGTACTTC.

The CDR3 loop reads CASSPGLSTGELFF. In DNA, the CDR3 is TGTGCCAGCTCACCGGGACTCTCAACCGGGGAGCTGTTTTTT. The chain carries TRBV18 and TRBJ2-2, with D possibly matching TRBD2 (6 bases). V was pared by 3 bases and J by 5 bases, with 10 bases between. Per the germline V gene, CDR1 is KGHSH and CDR2 is LQKENI. The CDR3 is made up of 14 amino acids.

This clone has only one observation. The CDR3 DNA sequence: TGTGCCAGCAGCGGGGGAGCGGGAGGGCCTTCTGGGGCCAACGTCCTGACTTTC. Protein sequence: CASSGGAGGPSGANVLTF. V is TRBV9 and J is TRBJ2-6, with 10 positions matching TRBD2. The V gene's germline CDR1 is SGDLS and CDR2 YYNGEE. J was trimmed by 1 base and V by 3 bases; bases with no gene match: 7. The CDR3 covers 18 residues.

CDR3 protein: CASSVTPGLAVNTGELFF. The DNA for the CDR3 is TGTGCCAGCAGTGTCACCCCGGGACTAGCGGTGAACACCGGGGAGCTGTTTTTT. The V and J genes are TRBV6-4 and TRBJ2-2; 11 bases agree with TRBD2. The germline CDR1 and CDR2 sequences are MRHNA and SNTAGT. The CDR3 runs 18 residues. The V segment lost 4 bases and the J segment 1 base; nucleotides outside the gene matches: 8.

This sequence joins TRBV7-2 and TRBJ2-5; D is uncertain. The CDR3 is 13 residues long. Trimming pared 5 bases from V and 2 bases from J, leaving 9 bases between. Germline assignment: CDR1 SGHTA and CDR2 FQGNSA. The DNA of the CDR3 is TGTGCCAGCAGCCGCGGAGCTCAAGAGACCCAGTACTTC. It translates to CASSRGAQETQYF.

The CDR3 loop reads CASSLGSAGVIPNQPQHF. The CDR3 bases are TGTGCCAGCAGCTTGGGCTCGGCAGGGGTCATACCCAATCAGCCCCAGCATTTT. The rearrangement joins TRBV5-5 to TRBJ1-5; weak D call: TRBD1 (6 bases). V lost 0 bases and J lost 3, with 19 bases in between. Looked up from germline, CDR1 is SGHKS and CDR2 is YYEKEE (reference sequence). The CDR3 is 18 amino acids. Full variable domain (missing parts from reference TRBV5-5 and TRBJ1-5): DAGVTQSPTHLIKTRGQQVTLRCSPISGHKSVSWYQQVLGQGPQFIFQYYEKEERGRGNFPDRFSARQFPNYSSELNVNALLLGDSALYLCASSLGSAGVIPNQPQHFGDGTRLSIL.

The rearrangement uses TRBV27 and TRBJ2-5, with a possible D match to TRBD2 (6 bases). CDR1 and CDR2 from the germline V gene are MNHEY and SMNVEV (reference sequence). V gave up 6 bases and J gave up 7 bases, with 9 bases separating them. This CDR3 has 11 residues. CDR3 DNA sequence: TGTGCCAGCAGCTCCGGGAGGACCCAGTACTTC. Translated, it gives CASSSGRTQYF.

The chain combines TRBV19 with TRBJ2-7, with TRBD2 matching over 13 bases. Germline CDR1 is LNHDA and CDR2 is SQIVND (reference sequence). This CDR3 is built from 14 residues. V trimming: 6 bases; J trimming: 6 bases; junction bases outside the gene matches: 5. CDR3 in amino acids: CASRPLAGGPEQYF. The CDR3 DNA reads as TGTGCCAGTAGACCACTAGCGGGAGGGCCCGAGCAGTACTTC.

The chain uses TRBV6-5 and TRBJ2-1; 7 positions match TRBD1. CDR3 length: 12 residues. Germline V CDR1 and CDR2: MNHEY, SVGAGI. Trimming took 4 bases from V and 9 from J; bases not matched to a gene: 3. CDR3 in amino acids: CASSLDRVEQFF. In DNA form, the CDR3 reads TGTGCCAGCAGTTTAGACAGGGTTGAGCAGTTCTTC.

V usage is TRBV11-2 and J usage is TRBJ2-2; D may be TRBD1 (7 bases). Trimming took off 5 bases at V and 2 bases at J, with 15 bases between the two ends. Germline CDR1 and CDR2: SGHAT and FQNNGV. The CDR3 covers 16 residues. CDR3 DNA: TGTGCCAGCAGCCCCCGGACAGGACTAAACACCGGGGAGCTGTTTTTT. This gives the protein CASSPRTGLNTGELFF. The whole variable domain, filled in from reference TRBV11-2 and TRBJ2-2, reads EAGVAQSPRYKIIEKRQSVAFWCNPISGHATLYWYQQILGQGPKLLIQFQNNGVVDDSQLPKDRFSAERLKGVDSTLKIQPAKLEDSAVYLCASSPRTGLNTGELFFGEGSRLTVL.

The chain joins TRBV6-5 to TRBJ1-2; 9 nucleotides agree with TRBD1. The V gene end was trimmed by 7 bases and the J gene end by 7 bases; junction bases not matched to a gene: 7. Germline V gives CDR1 MNHEY, CDR2 SVGAGI. The CDR3 loop spans 13 amino acids. CDR3 amino acids: CASTLRTGAGYTF. In DNA form, the CDR3 reads TGTGCCAGCACTCTAAGGACAGGGGCTGGCTACACCTTC.

The chain carries TRBV19 and TRBJ1-2; possibly TRBD1 for D (5 bases). CDR1 is LNHDA, CDR2 SQIVND, per germline (reference sequence). The CDR3 spans 12 residues. The V and J ends lost 3 bases and 6 bases respectively, with 8 bases between them. CDR3 loop: CASSIDRNGYTF. CDR3 DNA sequence: TGTGCCAGTAGTATCGACAGAAATGGCTACACCTTC.

The chain uses TRBV6-4 and TRBJ2-1, with TRBD2 matching 8 bases. The V gene's germline CDR1 is MRHNA and CDR2 SNTAGT. V was clipped by 2 bases and J by 7 bases; unmatched bases: 10. The CDR3 length is 16 residues. The CDR3 here is CASSDGGVAGGNEQFF. The CDR3 nucleotides read TGTGCCAGCAGTGACGGGGGGGTGGCGGGAGGAAATGAGCAGTTCTTC.

This clone was counted a single time. The chain joins TRBV2 to TRBJ2-1, with D perhaps matching TRBD1 (6 bases). The V end was cut by 3 bases, the J end by 5 bases, with 11 bases between. The CDR3 is 14 residues long. CDR1 and CDR2 from the germline V gene are SNHLY and FYNNEI. The CDR3 region has the DNA TGTGCCAGCAGTGATAGGACAGCCAACAATGAGCAGTTCTTC. It yields the protein CASSDRTANNEQFF.